Listed below are T cell receptor beta chains from one sample, sequenced in a study of Graves' ophthalmopathy and Graves' hyperthyroidism. One entry per CDR3 protein, called by TCRdb with MiXCR from the multiplex PCR reads. The table has around 1,000,000 distinct CDR3 sequences, about 36% seen once. Sequenced material: peripheral blood or thyroid tissue (not recorded which). The receptor source for this set is an adult man with Graves' hyperthyroidism. The CDR3 runs from the conserved cysteine through the conserved F or W. A D gene is named only where the DNA matches it firmly. Not every row has a clone size; where given, it reads once, few, many or a size class.

>TRBJ1-5|TRBV15|-|many
TGTGCCACCAGCAGAGATAACAGTCCTATTCAGCCCCAACATTTT
CATSRDNSPIQPQHF
>TRBJ1-1|TRBV14|-|-
TGTGCCAGCAGCCAAAGGATCGACCAGTTGAACACTGAAGCTTTCTTT
CASSQRIDQLNTEAFF
>TRBJ2-7|TRBV9|TRBD2|many
TGTGCCAGCAGCGTAGGGGCTAGCGGCTACGAGCAGTACTTC
CASSVGASGYEQYF
>TRBJ2-3|TRBV7-9|-|once
TGTGCCAGCAGCCCGATCGAGACAGATACGCAGTATTTT
CASSPIETDTQYF
>TRBJ2-5|TRBV2|-|-
TGTGCCAGCAGCTCCCTACTGGGAGGAGAGACCCAGTACTTC
CASSSLLGGETQYF
>TRBJ1-2|TRBV7-8|-|many
TGTGCCAGCAGCTTAGATTCGGGACGAAACTATGGCTACACCTTC
CASSLDSGRNYGYTF
>TRBJ2-7|TRBV20-1|TRBD2|-
TGCAGTGCTTATCAGACTAGCGGGAGCTACGAGCAGTACTTC
CSAYQTSGSYEQYF
>TRBJ1-5|TRBV7-9|-|-
TGTGCCAGCAGCCAAAGTCTGGCAAGGAGCAATCAGCCCCAGCATTTT
CASSQSLARSNQPQHF
>TRBJ2-2|TRBV5-1|-|few
TGCGCCAGCAGCTTGGCCGGCGTAGCGAACACCGGGGAGCTGTTTTTT
CASSLAGVANTGELFF
>TRBJ2-2|TRBV7-9|-|-
-
CASSLYFGGGASGGELFF
>TRBJ2-5|TRBV2|TRBD2|once
TGTGCCAGCCGTCCTCCGACTAGCGTGGAGACCCAGTACTTC
CASRPPTSVETQYF
>TRBJ1-4|TRBV13|-|many
TGTGCCAGCAGCTTACAGGCATACGAAAAACTGTTTTTT
CASSLQAYEKLFF
>TRBJ2-6|TRBV20-1|TRBD1|many
TGCAGTGCTAGGAGGGTAGGGGGCGCCCCTGGGGCCAACGTCCTGACTTTC
CSARRVGGAPGANVLTF
>TRBJ2-7|TRBV7-9|-|few
TGTGCCAGCAGCAGTGGCCCAACTGGCGAGCAGTACTTC
CASSSGPTGEQYF
>TRBJ1-6|TRBV20-1|-|-
TGCAGTGCTAGAGATCGGGGGAGCAATCAGCCCCTCCACTTT
CSARDRGSNQPLHF